The next 8 T cell receptor beta chains were all read from a single sample in a study of CD8 T cells in ankylosing spondylitis. Using its own MiXCR run on the 5' RACE reads, TCRdb lists one record per CDR3 protein. The sample carries around 140,000 distinct CDR3 sequences, roughly 10% recorded once. Sequenced sample: blood, either unsorted or a sorted T cell fraction (not recorded which). The receptors come from a female donor with ankylosing spondylitis or in good health (not recorded which).

A single count supports this clonotype. The CDR3 protein is CASSYSQAAQGYF. The CDR3 DNA sequence: TGTGCCAGCAGTTACTCCCAGGCGGCCCAGGGGTACTTC. The rearrangement uses TRBV6-5 and TRBJ2-7; a possible D gene is TRBD1 (5 bases). Between the trimmed V and J ends, which lost 0 bases and 12 bases, there was a span of 15 bases. The CDR3 contains 13 residues. Germline assignment: CDR1 MNHEY and CDR2 SVGAGI.

For this clonotype: Possible read error: a much larger clone is one base away. The rearrangement links TRBV3-1 to TRBJ1-5; D possibly corresponds to TRBD1 (5 bases). The CDR3 totals 15 residues. The V gene's germline CDR1 is LGHDT and CDR2 YNNKEL (reference sequence). The CDR3 loop reads CACSQDLGERQPQHF. For the CDR3, the DNA is TGTGCCTGCAGCCAAGATTTGGGGGAGCGTCAGCCCCAGCATTTT. Drawing the rest from reference TRBV3-1 and TRBJ1-5, the complete variable domain is DTAVSQTPKYLVTQMGNDKSIKCEQNLGHDTMYWYKQDSKKFLKIMFSYNNKELIINETVPNRFSPKSPDKAHLNLHINSLELGDSAVYFCACSQDLGERQPQHFGDGTRLSIL.

This clonotype was found many times. The rearrangement joins TRBV5-1 to TRBJ2-7, with a weak D call TRBD1 (6 bases). The V and J ends lost 0 bases and 3 bases respectively, with 16 bases between them. The CDR3 has 16 amino acids. Germline lookup yields CDR1 SGHRS and CDR2 YFSETQ. Here the CDR3 DNA reads TGCGCCAGCAGCTTGGGGCCAGGGGTCATCGGCTACGAGCAGTACTTC. This gives the protein CASSLGPGVIGYEQYF.

This clonotype appeared many times. The V gene is TRBV19, the J gene TRBJ1-5; D not certain. This CDR3 has 15 residues. Germline V lookup: CDR1 LNHDA, CDR2 SQIVND (reference sequence). Trimming cost V 4 bases and J 9 bases, with 19 bases left between them. The CDR3: CASSNYRDNFGPQHF. The CDR3, as DNA: TGTGCCAGTAGTAACTACCGGGATAACTTTGGGCCCCAGCATTTT.

This clonotype has only a few counts. The chain recombines TRBV20-1 with TRBJ2-5; D is unresolved. This CDR3 is built from 14 residues. CDR1 DFQATT and CDR2 SNEGSKA come from the germline V gene (reference sequence). The V end was cut by 3 bases, the J end by 2 bases, with 13 bases between. In DNA, the CDR3 is TGCAGTGCTAGTAAGACAAAAGGACAAGAGACCCAGTACTTC. It is translated as CSASKTKGQETQYF.

This clonotype was observed many times. V is TRBV7-3 and J is TRBJ1-1; the D gene is possibly TRBD1 (6 bases). The CDR3 sequence is 13 residues long. Trimming pared 5 bases from V and 5 bases from J, leaving 12 bases between. CDR1 is SGHTA, CDR2 FQGTGA, per germline. CDR3 sequence reads: CASSPGALTEAFF. In nucleotides, the CDR3 is TGTGCCAGCAGCCCGGGGGCACTTACTGAAGCTTTCTTT.

The chain recombines TRBV7-9 with TRBJ1-5; weak D call: TRBD1 (5 bases). CDR1 SEHNR and CDR2 FQNEAQ come from the germline V gene (reference sequence). The CDR3 sequence is 14 residues long. Trimming removed 5 bases at V and 2 bases at J, with 10 bases between. CDR3 bases: TGTGCCAGCAGCCCGGAAGGGGGCAATCAGCCCCAGCATTTT. Translating it yields CASSPEGGNQPQHF.

The sample holds many counts of this clonotype. The chain couples TRBV5-5 to TRBJ2-2, with D maybe TRBD2 (6 bases). Germline V gives CDR1 SGHKS, CDR2 YYEKEE (reference sequence). V lost 1 base, J lost 0 bases, and 10 bases lay in between. The CDR3 spans 16 residues. CDR3 loop: CASSLLIAANTGELFF. The CDR3 nucleotides are TGTGCCAGCAGCTTGCTAATAGCGGCGAACACCGGGGAGCTGTTTTTT.